This TCR beta chain was retrieved from a study of CD8 T cells in ankylosing spondylitis. The study's findings and limits: Enrichment of disease-linked clones was reportedly significant in matched ankylosing spondylitis synovial fluid. Ankylosing spondylitis blood appeared to be characterized by a TCR beta motif of about 8 highly homologous variants. Previous work reported some of these motif variants in the synovial fluid and blood of reactive arthritis.

CDR3 length: 13 amino acids. Trimming stripped 5 bases from V and 2 bases from J, with 7 bases between. Germline V gene sequence: CDR1 SEHNR, CDR2 FQNEAQ (reference sequence). This clonotype was counted many times. Its antigen is currently unknown. Scientists made TCR beta libraries using quantitative 5'-RACE with molecular barcodes. Each CDR3 protein is one row after TCRdb ran MiXCR on the 5' RACE reads. Among about 240,000 distinct CDR3 sequences listed, roughly 8.6% were seen once. The receptor's source is a male donor with ankylosing spondylitis or in good health (not recorded which). The genes are TRBV7-9 and TRBJ1-3; D unclear. Input material: blood, either unsorted or a sorted T cell fraction (not recorded which). This chain's CDR3 is CASSLRTGNTIYF. DNA of the CDR3: TGTGCCAGCAGCCTTCGGACTGGAAACACCATATATTTT.